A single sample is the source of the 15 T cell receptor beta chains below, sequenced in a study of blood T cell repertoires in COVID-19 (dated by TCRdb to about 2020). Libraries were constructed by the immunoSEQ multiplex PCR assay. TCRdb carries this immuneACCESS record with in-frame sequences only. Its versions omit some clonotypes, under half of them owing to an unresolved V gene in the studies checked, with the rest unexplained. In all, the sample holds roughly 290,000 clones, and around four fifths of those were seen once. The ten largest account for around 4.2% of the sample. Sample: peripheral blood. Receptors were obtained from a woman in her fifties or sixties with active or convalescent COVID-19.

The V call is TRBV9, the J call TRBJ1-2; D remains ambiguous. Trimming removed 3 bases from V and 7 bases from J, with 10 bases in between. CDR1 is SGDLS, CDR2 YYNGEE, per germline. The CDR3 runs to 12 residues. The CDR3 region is CASSDLRGGYTF. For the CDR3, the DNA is TGTGCCAGCAGCGACCTCCGGGGTGGCTACACCTTC.

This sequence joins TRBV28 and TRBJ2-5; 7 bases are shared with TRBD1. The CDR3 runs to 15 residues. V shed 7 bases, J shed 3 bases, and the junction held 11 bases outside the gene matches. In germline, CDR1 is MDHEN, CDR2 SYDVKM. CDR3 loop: CASTRPGGLEETQYF. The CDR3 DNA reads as TGTGCCAGCACCCGACCAGGGGGATTGGAAGAGACCCAGTACTTC.

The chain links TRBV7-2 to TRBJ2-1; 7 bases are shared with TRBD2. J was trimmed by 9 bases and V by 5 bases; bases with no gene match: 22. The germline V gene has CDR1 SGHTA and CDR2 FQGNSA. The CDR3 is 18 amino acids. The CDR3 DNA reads TGTGCCAGCAGCCCCGGGGGTTGGGGAGCGGGATACGTGAGTGAGCAGTTCTTC. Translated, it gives CASSPGGWGAGYVSEQFF.

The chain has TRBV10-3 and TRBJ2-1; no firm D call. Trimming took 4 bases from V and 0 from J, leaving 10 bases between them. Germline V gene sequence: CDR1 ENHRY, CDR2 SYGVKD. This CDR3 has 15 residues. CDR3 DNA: TGTGCCATCAGTGGAGAGTCTGGCTCCTACAATGAGCAGTTCTTC. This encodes CAISGESGSYNEQFF.

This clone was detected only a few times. The CDR3 loop reads CASSLIQGGNSPLHF. DNA for the CDR3: TGTGCCAGCAGTTTAATTCAGGGTGGCAATTCACCCCTCCACTTT. The genes are TRBV27 and TRBJ1-6, with D maybe TRBD1 (5 bases). CDR3 length: 15 residues. Trimming took off 2 bases at V and 7 bases at J, with 12 bases between the two ends. Germline loops: CDR1 MNHEY, CDR2 SMNVEV (reference sequence).

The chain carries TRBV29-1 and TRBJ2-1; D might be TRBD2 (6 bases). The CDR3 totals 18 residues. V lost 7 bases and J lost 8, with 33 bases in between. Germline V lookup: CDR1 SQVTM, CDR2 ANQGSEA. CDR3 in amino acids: CSAGAGPRNPWGLDEQFF. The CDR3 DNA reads TGCAGCGCCGGGGCGGGACCAAGAAACCCATGGGGGTTAGATGAGCAGTTCTTC.

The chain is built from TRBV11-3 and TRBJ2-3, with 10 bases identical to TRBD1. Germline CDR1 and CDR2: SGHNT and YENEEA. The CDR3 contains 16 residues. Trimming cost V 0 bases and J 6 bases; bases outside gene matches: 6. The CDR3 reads CASSLDLRQGADTQYF. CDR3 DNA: TGTGCCAGCAGCTTAGATCTTAGACAGGGGGCGGATACGCAGTATTTT.

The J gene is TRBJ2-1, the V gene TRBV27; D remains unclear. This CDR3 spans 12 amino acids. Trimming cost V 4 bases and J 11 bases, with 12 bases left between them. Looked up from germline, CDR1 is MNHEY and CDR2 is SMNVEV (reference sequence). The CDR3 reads CASSSSHTKQFF. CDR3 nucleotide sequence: TGTGCCAGCAGTTCGTCGCACACCAAGCAGTTCTTC.

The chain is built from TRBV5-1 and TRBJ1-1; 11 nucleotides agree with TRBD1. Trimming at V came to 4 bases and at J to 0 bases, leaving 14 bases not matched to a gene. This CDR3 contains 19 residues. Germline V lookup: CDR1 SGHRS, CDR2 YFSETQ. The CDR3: CASSLLWGTGGIMNTEAFF. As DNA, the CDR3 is TGCGCCAGCAGCCTCCTGTGGGGGACAGGGGGGATAATGAACACTGAAGCTTTCTTT.

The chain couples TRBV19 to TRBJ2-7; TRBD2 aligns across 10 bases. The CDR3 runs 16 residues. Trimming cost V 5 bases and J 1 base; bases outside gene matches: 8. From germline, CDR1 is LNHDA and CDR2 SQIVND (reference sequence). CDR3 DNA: TGTGCCAGTAGTCCAGACCTAGCGGGAGTATCCTACGAGCAGTACTTC. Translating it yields CASSPDLAGVSYEQYF. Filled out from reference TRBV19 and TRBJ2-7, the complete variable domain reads DGGITQSPKYLFRKEGQNVTLSCEQNLNHDAMYWYRQDPGQGLRLIYYSQIVNDFQKGDIAEGYSVSREKKESFPLTVTSAQKNPTAFYLCASSPDLAGVSYEQYFGPGTRLTVT.

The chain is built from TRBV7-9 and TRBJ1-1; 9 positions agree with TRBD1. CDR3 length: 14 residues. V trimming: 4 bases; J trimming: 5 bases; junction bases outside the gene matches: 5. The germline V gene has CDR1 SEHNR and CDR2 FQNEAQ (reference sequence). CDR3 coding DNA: TGTGCCAGCAGCTACCGGGACAGGGCGACTGAAGCTTTCTTT. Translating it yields CASSYRDRATEAFF.

The CDR3 region is CASSLTGTTNEKLFF. In DNA, the CDR3 is TGTGCCAGCTCCTTAACAGGGACGACTAATGAAAAACTGTTTTTT. V usage is TRBV11-2 and J usage is TRBJ1-4; a possible D gene is TRBD1 (6 bases). Germline CDR1 and CDR2: SGHAT and FQNNGV. This CDR3 is built from 15 residues. Trimming shortened V by 8 bases and J by 2 bases, and 15 bases separated the two germline ends.

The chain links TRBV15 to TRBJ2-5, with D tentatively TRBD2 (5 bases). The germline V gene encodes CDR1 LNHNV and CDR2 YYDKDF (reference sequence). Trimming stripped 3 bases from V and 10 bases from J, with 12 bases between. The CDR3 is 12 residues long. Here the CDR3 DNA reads TGTGCCACCAGCAGGGGAGAGGAGGACCAGTACTTC. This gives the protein CATSRGEEDQYF.

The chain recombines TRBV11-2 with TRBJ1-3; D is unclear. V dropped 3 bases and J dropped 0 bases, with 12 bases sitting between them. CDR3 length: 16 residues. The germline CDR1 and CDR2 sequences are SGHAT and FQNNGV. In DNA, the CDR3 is TGTGCCAGCAGCTTGCGGCGGGCCCTCTCTGGAAACACCATATATTTT. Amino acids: CASSLRRALSGNTIYF.

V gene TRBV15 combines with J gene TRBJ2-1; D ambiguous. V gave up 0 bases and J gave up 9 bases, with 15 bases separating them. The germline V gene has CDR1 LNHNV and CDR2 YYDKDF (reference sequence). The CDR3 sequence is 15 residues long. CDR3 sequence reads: CATSRDRQVHLEQFF. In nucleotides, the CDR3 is TGTGCCACCAGCAGAGATCGGCAGGTTCACCTTGAGCAGTTCTTC.